This T cell receptor (beta chain) was found in a study of vaccination and CD4 T cells after COVID-19. Study background: SARS-CoV-2, HCoV-NL63, HCoV-OC43 and HCoV-229E supplied the overlapping spike peptides used to stimulate cells.

In the case of this clonotype: Its antigen is undetermined.

The Oncomine TCR Beta short-read assay was applied to DNA of cultured CD4+ T cells. MiXCR, applied by TCRdb to the PCR reads, yields one record per CDR3 protein. Of approximately 15,000 distinct CDR3 sequences listed, roughly 52% are singletons. Treatment meaning: roughly 11-day PBMC culture with coronavirus spike peptide pools or control peptides (ViraFEST assay). Using peptide pools, antigen-specific T cells were expanded in ViraFEST before TCRs were sequenced. The CDR3 extends over 19 amino acids. The ends lost 6 bases at V and 0 bases at J; junction bases unmatched: 10. The germline V gene encodes CDR1 MNHNS and CDR2 SASEGT.

The rearrangement joins TRBV6-1 to TRBJ2-3; TRBD2 matches 15 bases. The sequenced sample consisted of CD4+ T cells from blood, cultured in vitro. This clonotype was sampled from a human donor who had recovered from COVID-19. As DNA, the CDR3 is TGTGCCAGCAGCCGAACGGGACTAGCGGGGGGAGGGAGCACAGATACGCAGTATTTT. Residues: CASSRTGLAGGGSTDTQYF.